This TCR beta chain was captured by sequencing in a study of blood T cell repertoires in COVID-19. Study at large: Specimens from acute and convalescent COVID-19 originated in the United States, Italy and Spain. In each case, the material was cDNA or gDNA derived from T cells, B-cell-depleted T cells, or PBMCs.

Per the authors' pipeline: Reference gene primer amplification in the assay estimated nucleated cell counts. Measured with immunoSEQ multiplex PCR; TCRdb has only the in-frame clones, and not every one. V and J calls and clone size are those listed in that table; D and trimming were worked out from the DNA. The sample has roughly 80,000 clones, 80% to 90% seen once. CDR1 is MNHEY and CDR2 is SVGEGT in the germline V gene. The CDR3 extends over 14 amino acids. J was trimmed by 2 bases and V by 5 bases; bases with no gene match: 3. The sample comprised peripheral blood. The clonotype originates from a man aged 45 to 65 with active COVID-19. V and J are TRBV6-2 or TRBV6-3 and TRBJ2-5; the match to TRBD1 covers 9 bases. CDR3 coding DNA: TGTGCCAGCAGTGACAGGGGGGGGCAAGAGACCCAGTACTTC. Residues: CASSDRGGQETQYF.